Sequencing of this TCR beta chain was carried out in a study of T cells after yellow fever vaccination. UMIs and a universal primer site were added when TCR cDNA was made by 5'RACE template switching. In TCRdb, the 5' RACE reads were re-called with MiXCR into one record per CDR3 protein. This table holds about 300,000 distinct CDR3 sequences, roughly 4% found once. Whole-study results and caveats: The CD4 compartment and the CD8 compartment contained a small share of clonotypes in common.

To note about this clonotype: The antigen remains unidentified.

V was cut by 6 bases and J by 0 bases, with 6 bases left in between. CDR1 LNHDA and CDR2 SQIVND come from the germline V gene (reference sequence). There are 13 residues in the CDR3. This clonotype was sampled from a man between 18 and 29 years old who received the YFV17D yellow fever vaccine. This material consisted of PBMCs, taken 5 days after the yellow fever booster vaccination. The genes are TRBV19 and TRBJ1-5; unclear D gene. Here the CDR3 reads CASSVFSNQPQHF. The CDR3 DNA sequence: TGTGCCAGTAGCGTCTTTAGCAATCAGCCCCAGCATTTT.